The rows below give T cell receptor beta chains drawn from one sample of a study of somatic mutations in cytotoxic T cells in rheumatoid arthritis. TCRdb's copy holds only in-frame clones and misses some; the assay was immunoSEQ multiplex PCR. The data contain 20,000 to 25,000 clones, about 77% of them seen just once; the ten biggest clones take up about 11%. The material sequenced was CD8+ T cells sorted from blood. The receptors stem from an adult with rheumatoid arthritis. Both conserved end residues are part of each CDR3. The D gene is left open where the match is weak. Size values are once, few and many counts, or a class for expanded clones, and some rows have none.

>.|.|TRBV9|TRBJ2-4
CASSDLEDQYF
TGTGCCAGCAGTGACCTGGAAGATCAGTACTTC
>.|.|TRBV9|TRBJ2-3
CASSVGGGIKLLSTDTQYF
TGTGCCAGCAGCGTAGGTGGGGGGATTAAACTTCTTAGCACAGATACGCAGTATTTT
>.|.|TRBV30|TRBJ1-1
CAWRDGGTEAFF
TGTGCCTGGAGAGATGGGGGCACTGAAGCTTTCTTT
>.|TRBD1|TRBV4-1|TRBJ2-1
CASSQINIPGQGAYEQFF
TGCGCCAGCAGCCAGATTAACATCCCGGGACAGGGGGCCTATGAGCAGTTCTTC
>.|.|TRBV6-4|TRBJ2-2
CASSDSDTGELFF
TGTGCCAGCAGTGACTCGGACACCGGGGAGCTGTTTTTT
>.|TRBD2|TRBV4-1|TRBJ2-3
CASSHRGGGSETDTQYF
TGCGCCAGCAGCCATCGCGGGGGGGGGTCAGAGACAGATACGCAGTATTTT
>.|TRBD1|TRBV27|TRBJ2-3
CASGQGAGDTQYF
TGTGCCTCCGGACAGGGGGCCGGAGATACGCAGTATTTT
>.|.|TRBV30|TRBJ1-3
CAWSRGSGNTIYF
TGTGCCTGGAGTCGGGGCTCTGGAAACACCATATATTTT
>.|.|TRBV14|TRBJ1-1
CASSQAVNTEAFF
TGTGCCAGCAGCCAAGCAGTGAACACTGAAGCTTTCTTT
>.|.|TRBV4-2|TRBJ2-2
CASSQAERAGELFF
TGTGCCAGCAGCCAAGCGGAGCGGGCCGGGGAGCTGTTTTTT
>once|TRBD1|TRBV14|TRBJ2-5
CASSHMRQGVNRETQYF
TGTGCCAGCAGCCATATGAGACAGGGGGTAAATCGAGAGACCCAGTACTTC
>.|TRBD2|TRBV7-9|TRBJ2-2
CASSSPGRAGELFF
TGTGCCAGCAGCTCTCCAGGGAGGGCCGGGGAGCTGTTTTTT
>.|.|TRBV9|TRBJ1-1
CASSPAVGGSTEAFF
TGTGCCAGCAGCCCCGCCGTTGGGGGCTCTACTGAAGCTTTCTTT
>few|.|TRBV30|TRBJ1-4
CAGPQVEKLFF
TGTGCCGGACCGCAGGTGGAGAAACTGTTTTTT
>once|.|TRBV7-9|TRBJ2-5
CASSPGTAYQETQYF
TGTGCCAGCAGCCCCGGGACGGCTTACCAAGAGACCCAGTACTTC
>.|TRBD2|TRBV4-1|TRBJ2-1
CASSQDPSGGPNYNEQFF
TGCGCCAGCAGCCAAGATCCTAGCGGGGGCCCGAACTACAATGAGCAGTTCTTC
>once|.|TRBV29-1|TRBJ2-7
CSVQGPLSYEQYF
TGCAGCGTGCAGGGACCCCTCTCCTACGAGCAGTACTTC
>few|.|TRBV7-9|TRBJ2-7
CASSLGPEEEQYF
TGTGCCAGCAGCTTAGGACCCGAGGAGGAGCAGTACTTC
>few|.|TRBV5-1|TRBJ2-1
CASSFLIGEQFF
TGCGCCAGCAGCTTTTTAATAGGTGAGCAGTTCTTC
>once|TRBD1|TRBV5-5|TRBJ1-1
CASSLVPGGTEAFF
TGTGCCAGCAGCTTGGTGCCAGGGGGAACTGAAGCTTTCTTT
>.|TRBD2|TRBV6-5|TRBJ2-3
CASSYLAGVSTDTQYF
TGTGCCAGCAGTTATCTAGCGGGGGTTAGCACAGATACGCAGTATTTT
>.|.|TRBV30|TRBJ1-2
CANLEGTINGYTF
TGTGCCAATTTAGAGGGGACGATCAATGGCTACACCTTC
>.|TRBD1|TRBV6-5|TRBJ2-7
CASSYGTGGNTYEQYF
TGTGCCAGCAGTTACGGGACAGGGGGCAATACCTACGAGCAGTACTTC
>.|TRBD1|TRBV19|TRBJ1-4
CASSPGDRINEKLFF
TGTGCCAGTAGTCCAGGGGACAGGATTAATGAAAAACTGTTTTTT
>.|.|TRBV5-6|TRBJ2-1
CASSLGAGLNEQFF
TGTGCCAGCAGCCTCGGGGCCGGTCTCAATGAGCAGTTCTTC
>few|TRBD1|TRBV5-1|TRBJ1-1
CASSFRQGANTEAFF
TGCGCCAGCAGCTTCAGACAGGGTGCGAACACTGAAGCTTTCTTT
>.|.|TRBV5-5|TRBJ2-7
CASSQAGLQYFYEQYF
TGTGCCAGCAGCCAAGCCGGACTACAGTACTTCTACGAGCAGTACTTC
>.|.|TRBV11-2|TRBJ2-3
CASSYTDTQYF
TGTGCCAGCAGCTACACAGATACGCAGTATTTT
>.|.|TRBV6-5|TRBJ1-1
CASSWDERDTEAFF
TGTGCCAGCAGTTGGGACGAGAGGGACACTGAAGCTTTCTTT
>.|.|TRBV11-2|TRBJ2-5
CASTLGETQYF
TGTGCCAGCACCTTGGGCGAGACCCAGTACTTC
>.|TRBD1|TRBV27|TRBJ1-5
CASSFKGAGQPQHF
TGTGCCAGCAGTTTTAAGGGGGCCGGGCAGCCCCAGCATTTT
>.|TRBD1|TRBV9|TRBJ1-3
CASSDGTGPGNTIYF
TGTGCCAGCAGCGATGGGACAGGGCCTGGAAACACCATATATTTT
>.|.|TRBV5-1|TRBJ2-1
CASSLADSFYNEQFF
TGCGCCAGCAGCTTGGCCGACAGTTTTTACAATGAACAGTTCTTC
>.|.|TRBV29-1|TRBJ1-1
CSVSQGMNTEAFF
TGCAGCGTTTCGCAGGGGATGAACACTGAAGCTTTCTTT
>.|TRBD2|TRBV7-9|TRBJ2-1
CASSGMTSGIGNEQFF
TGTGCCAGCAGCGGGATGACTAGCGGGATCGGCAATGAGCAGTTCTTC
>few|TRBD2|TRBV15|TRBJ2-3
CATSRTSGGTDTQYF
TGTGCCACCAGCAGGACTAGCGGGGGCACAGATACGCAGTATTTT
>once|TRBD2|TRBV19|TRBJ2-3
CASSQTSGRVTDTQYF
TGTGCCAGTAGTCAGACTAGCGGGAGGGTCACAGATACGCAGTATTTT
>.|.|TRBV5-1|TRBJ1-3
CASSETGNTIYF
TGCGCCAGCTCCGAGACTGGAAACACCATATATTTT
>once|.|TRBV29-1|TRBJ1-3
CSVAGNSGNTIYF
TGCAGCGTTGCCGGGAACTCTGGAAACACCATATATTTT
>.|.|TRBV7-6|TRBJ1-2
CASSPLEGVSYGYTF
TGTGCCAGCAGCCCGCTGGAGGGGGTATCCTATGGCTACACCTTC
>.|TRBD2|TRBV4-3|TRBJ2-5
CASSQEGGVQETQYF
TGCGCCAGCAGCCAAGAGGGAGGGGTACAAGAGACCCAGTACTTC
>.|.|TRBV7-9|TRBJ2-7
CASIATSDPYEQYF
TGTGCCAGCATCGCCACCTCAGACCCCTACGAGCAGTACTTC
>.|.|TRBV6-4|TRBJ2-6
CASSDSGHSGANVLTF
TGTGCCAGCAGTGACTCGGGACACTCTGGGGCCAACGTCCTGACTTTC
>.|.|TRBV7-9|TRBJ2-5
CASSLARPLETQYF
TGTGCCAGCAGCTTAGCGAGGCCGCTGGAGACCCAGTACTTC
>.|TRBD1|TRBV10-3|TRBJ2-7
CAISEGQAYEQYF
TGTGCCATCAGTGAGGGACAGGCTTACGAGCAGTACTTC
>.|.|TRBV9|TRBJ1-1
CASSVSSIRNTEAFF
TGTGCCAGCAGCGTGTCTTCGATCCGGAACACTGAAGCTTTCTTT
>.|.|TRBV27|TRBJ2-1
CASSLWQYTYNEQFF
TGTGCCAGCAGTTTATGGCAGTACACCTACAATGAGCAGTTCTTC
>.|.|TRBV2|TRBJ2-3
CASSAGTSDTDTQYF
TGTGCCAGCAGTGCTGGGACTTCTGACACAGATACGCAGTATTTT
>.|.|TRBV10-1|TRBJ2-1
CASRVGGSYNEQFF
TGCGCCAGCAGAGTTGGGGGCTCCTACAATGAGCAGTTCTTC
>.|.|TRBV19|TRBJ2-3
CASSMSSRGDTQYF
TGTGCCAGTAGTATGTCGTCCAGGGGAGATACGCAGTATTTT
>few|.|TRBV6-4|TRBJ1-5
CASSAWGNQPQHF
TGTGCCAGCAGTGCCTGGGGGAATCAGCCCCAGCATTTT
>.|.|TRBV4-3|TRBJ1-3
CASSQEARPRNTIYF
TGCGCCAGCAGCCAAGAAGCGCGCCCCCGAAACACCATATATTTT
>.|TRBD1|TRBV19|TRBJ1-5
CASREQGWGTQPQHF
TGTGCCAGTAGAGAACAGGGGTGGGGTACCCAGCCCCAGCATTTT
>.|.|TRBV7-2|TRBJ1-2
CASIHRGRNYGYTF
TGTGCCAGCATCCATCGGGGCAGGAACTATGGCTACACCTTC
>.|.|TRBV7-9|TRBJ2-1
CASRTTWDGHYNEQFF
TGTGCCAGCAGGACAACGTGGGACGGACACTACAATGAGCAGTTCTTC